What follows are 26 T cell receptor beta chains derived from one specimen sequenced in a study of T cells in tuberculosis. The repertoire was sequenced with immunoSEQ multiplex PCR; TCRdb's copy has only in-frame clones and lacks some. Found here are 30,000 to 35,000 clones, under 95% of them singletons; the top ten hold under 9%. This sample's time point: new active TB diagnosis, blood taken before or within 7 days of starting treatment. The sample consisted of PBMCs, taken at tuberculosis diagnosis. The receptors stem from an adult with tuberculosis. Some clones in this sample may be carry-over from other donors' samples.

The chain uses TRBV7-9 and TRBJ1-5; D possibly corresponds to TRBD1 (6 bases). V was pared by 5 bases and J by 5 bases, with 16 bases between. Germline V gives CDR1 SEHNR, CDR2 FQNEAQ (reference sequence). This CDR3 is built from 15 residues. This chain's CDR3 is CASSQAGTPYQPQHF. CDR3 DNA sequence: TGTGCCAGCAGCCAAGCAGGGACACCTTATCAGCCCCAGCATTTT.

The gene calls are TRBV27 and TRBJ1-6, with 8 bases fitting TRBD1. Trimming at V came to 4 bases and at J to 7 bases, leaving 12 bases not matched to a gene. CDR3 length: 17 residues. CDR1 is MNHEY and CDR2 is SMNVEV in the germline V gene (reference sequence). CDR3 loop: CASSSPIRQGTNSPLHF. The DNA for the CDR3 is TGTGCCAGCAGTTCCCCCATTCGACAGGGGACGAATTCACCCCTCCACTTT.

This chain links TRBV9 with TRBJ2-2, with TRBD1 matching 7 bases. The CDR3 extends over 14 amino acids. Germline CDR1 reads SGDLS; CDR2 reads YYNGEE. V dropped 3 bases and J dropped 3; count of bases not matched to a gene: 2. The DNA for the CDR3 is TGTGCCAGCAGCGGGCAGGGGGACACCGGGGAGCTGTTTTTT. Translation gives CASSGQGDTGELFF. The full variable domain, its missing parts supplied by reference TRBV9 and TRBJ2-2, is DSGVTQTPKHLITATGQRVTLRCSPRSGDLSVYWYQQSLDQGLQFLIQYYNGEERAKGNILERFSAQQFPDLHSELNLSSLELGDSALYFCASSGQGDTGELFFGEGSRLTVL.

The V gene is TRBV29-1, the J gene TRBJ2-7, with D possibly being TRBD1 (6 bases). Germline CDR1 reads SQVTM; CDR2 reads ANQGSEA. The length of the CDR3 is 12 residues. Deletions cut 5 bases from V and 1 base from J, with 9 bases between. The DNA for the CDR3 is TGCAGCGTTCGGACAGTTTCCTACGAGCAGTACTTC. Protein product: CSVRTVSYEQYF.

This sequence joins TRBV29-1 and TRBJ1-4; D possibly corresponds to TRBD1 (6 bases). The CDR3 spans 15 residues. V lost 1 base and J 7 bases, leaving 16 bases between the germline ends. CDR1 and CDR2 (germline): SQVTM, ANQGSEA. In nucleotides, the CDR3 is TGCAGCGTTGAAGGTGCGGGGGGCTTTTGTGAAAAACTGTTTTTT. Encoded protein: CSVEGAGGFCEKLFF.

The chain carries TRBV15 and TRBJ1-3; tentatively, D is TRBD1 (5 bases). CDR1 and CDR2 (germline): LNHNV, YYDKDF (reference sequence). The V end was cut by 4 bases, the J end by 0 bases, with 10 bases between. CDR3 length equals 15 residues. CDR3 bases: TGTGCCACCAGCACGGGGGACCGCTCTGGAAACACCATATATTTT. It translates to CATSTGDRSGNTIYF.

The rearrangement links TRBV7-8 to TRBJ2-7, with TRBD1 identical over 8 bases. V lost 2 bases and J lost 0; bases outside the gene matches: 0. Per the germline V gene, CDR1 is SGHVS and CDR2 is FQNEAQ. The CDR3 loop spans 14 amino acids. CDR3 nucleotides: TGTGCCAGCAGCTTAACAGGGGGCTCCTACGAGCAGTACTTC. This gives the protein CASSLTGGSYEQYF. The full variable domain, with the rest looked up from reference TRBV7-8 and TRBJ2-7, is GAGVSQSPRYKVAKRGQDVALRCDPISGHVSLFWYQQALGQGPEFLTYFQNEAQLDKSGLPSDRFFAERPEGSVSTLKIQRTQQEDSAVYLCASSLTGGSYEQYFGPGTRLTVT.

The genes are TRBV5-4 and TRBJ2-3, with unresolved D. This CDR3 contains 19 residues. From germline, CDR1 is SGHNT and CDR2 YYREEE (reference sequence). V lost 4 bases to trimming and J lost 0 bases, with 24 bases between them. The CDR3 region is CASSRSLRMPSSSTDTQYF. CDR3 in DNA: TGTGCCAGCAGCCGCTCGTTGCGTATGCCTTCCTCTAGCACAGATACGCAGTATTTT.

The V and J genes are TRBV30 and TRBJ1-1, with D possibly TRBD1 on 5 matching bases. The CDR3 loop spans 13 amino acids. Per the germline V gene, CDR1 is GTSNPN and CDR2 is SVGIG (reference sequence). The V and J ends lost 7 bases and 4 bases respectively, with 16 bases between them. The CDR3 DNA reads TGTGCCTCAAACGCAGGGTGGGGCACTGAAGCTTTCTTT. Translation gives CASNAGWGTEAFF.

The V call is TRBV10-3, the J call TRBJ1-1; D gene ambiguous. Germline V lookup: CDR1 ENHRY, CDR2 SYGVKD. Between the trimmed V and J ends, which lost 7 bases and 3 bases, there was a span of 15 bases. The CDR3 has 14 residues. CDR3 nucleotide sequence: TGTGCCATCAAATGGAGTTTTCTGGACACTGAAGCTTTCTTT. This sequence encodes CAIKWSFLDTEAFF.

V and J are TRBV10-3 and TRBJ2-3, with D possibly matching TRBD1 (5 bases). CDR1 ENHRY and CDR2 SYGVKD come from the germline V gene. The CDR3 sequence is 14 residues long. V lost 6 bases and J lost 0, with 10 bases in between. CDR3 nucleotide sequence: TGTGCCATCAGGATAGGACACAGCACAGATACGCAGTATTTT. Residues: CAIRIGHSTDTQYF.

This clone was counted a single time. The chain carries TRBV7-2 and TRBJ2-7; no clear D. Looked up from germline, CDR1 is SGHTA and CDR2 is FQGNSA. This CDR3 spans 15 amino acids. The V end was cut by 5 bases, the J end by 0 bases, with 14 bases between. The CDR3 DNA reads TGTGCCAGCAGCCCCCGTATCTTAGTCTCCTACGAGCAGTACTTC. This translates into CASSPRILVSYEQYF.

The chain carries TRBV5-1 and TRBJ2-1; possible D gene TRBD2, 6 bases. Germline loops: CDR1 SGHRS, CDR2 YFSETQ. Trimming removed 0 bases at V and 9 bases at J, with 16 bases between. This CDR3 contains 15 residues. The DNA of the CDR3 is TGCGCCAGCAGCTTGGTTCAGGGAGGCGCCGGTGAGCAGTTCTTC. Protein: CASSLVQGGAGEQFF.

The rearrangement joins TRBV6-5 to TRBJ1-6, with D unresolved. Trimming took off 2 bases at V and 9 bases at J, with 17 bases between the two ends. CDR1 is MNHEY and CDR2 is SVGAGI in the germline V gene. The CDR3 spans 16 residues. CDR3 sequence: CASSYETPIPRSPLHF. As DNA, the CDR3 is TGTGCCAGCAGTTACGAGACTCCTATCCCTCGTTCACCCCTCCACTTT.

This sequence joins TRBV2 and TRBJ2-7; D may be TRBD1 (5 bases). The length of the CDR3 is 13 residues. The V gene's germline CDR1 is SNHLY and CDR2 FYNNEI. With 8 bases removed from V and 0 bases from J, the gap between germline ends came to 11 bases. The CDR3 sequence is CASRQRSSYEQYF. Here the CDR3 DNA reads TGTGCCAGCCGACAGAGAAGCTCCTACGAGCAGTACTTC.

This clone was seen just once. This chain uses TRBV30 with TRBJ1-6; D gene uncertain. Germline CDR1 is GTSNPN and CDR2 is SVGIG (reference sequence). The CDR3 is made up of 17 amino acids. V lost 2 bases, J lost 4 bases, and 18 bases lay in between. DNA for the CDR3: TGTGCCTGGAGTACGACATCCACGACCCGTTATAATTCACCCCTCCACTTT. Translated: CAWSTTSTTRYNSPLHF.

The genes are TRBV5-1 and TRBJ2-2; 7 nucleotides line up with TRBD2. From germline, CDR1 is SGHRS and CDR2 YFSETQ. V shed 1 base, J shed 5 bases, and the junction held 5 bases outside the gene matches. The CDR3 spans 15 residues. The CDR3 sequence is CASSLSLAVTGELFF. CDR3 coding DNA: TGCGCCAGCAGCTTGAGTCTAGCGGTAACCGGGGAGCTGTTTTTT.

The chain joins TRBV5-4 to TRBJ2-7; TRBD1 might be the D (5 bases). Germline CDR1 and CDR2: SGHNT and YYREEE (reference sequence). Trimming shortened V by 6 bases and J by 2 bases, and 15 bases separated the two germline ends. The CDR3 runs to 14 residues. The CDR3 reads CASNPGGATYEQYF. The CDR3 DNA reads as TGTGCCAGCAACCCGGGTGGGGCGACCTACGAGCAGTACTTC.

The chain joins TRBV6-4 to TRBJ2-2, with 9 nucleotides matching TRBD1. CDR3 length: 14 amino acids. The V segment lost 5 bases and the J segment 6 bases; nucleotides outside the gene matches: 4. In germline, CDR1 is MRHNA, CDR2 SNTAGT. CDR3 region: CASSPGQGAGELFF. The CDR3 region has the DNA TGTGCCAGCAGTCCGGGACAGGGTGCCGGGGAGCTGTTTTTT.

The chain uses TRBV10-3 and TRBJ2-1; 7 bases line up with TRBD1. Trimming at V came to 6 bases and at J to 5 bases, leaving 4 bases not matched to a gene. The CDR3 consists of 13 residues. Germline V gives CDR1 ENHRY, CDR2 SYGVKD. Here the CDR3 reads CAIRGDSNNEQFF. CDR3 in DNA: TGTGCCATCAGAGGGGACAGTAACAATGAGCAGTTCTTC.

The gene calls are TRBV19 and TRBJ2-6, with a weak D call TRBD2 (6 bases). The CDR3 spans 22 residues. The germline V gene has CDR1 LNHDA and CDR2 SQIVND (reference sequence). Trimming took off 3 bases at V and 1 base at J, with 28 bases between the two ends. The CDR3, as DNA: TGTGCCAGTAGTATCGTGCGGGGCATAGGAGCCGTTGGGAATTCTGGGGCCAACGTCCTGACTTTC. It encodes CASSIVRGIGAVGNSGANVLTF.

This chain uses TRBV19 with TRBJ2-1, with TRBD2 identical over 11 bases. There are 15 residues in the CDR3. Looked up from germline, CDR1 is LNHDA and CDR2 is SQIVND (reference sequence). The ends lost 5 bases at V and 5 bases at J; junction bases unmatched: 5. This CDR3 is CASSLGLAVNNEQFF. In DNA form, the CDR3 reads TGTGCCAGTAGTCTGGGACTAGCGGTAAACAATGAGCAGTTCTTC.

This sequence joins TRBV4-2 and TRBJ1-6; no definite D call. V was pared by 4 bases and J by 4 bases, with 11 bases between. Per the germline V gene, CDR1 is LGHNA and CDR2 is YNFKEQ. This CDR3 region has 15 residues. This chain's CDR3 is CASSPEVLYNSPLHF. The CDR3, as DNA: TGTGCCAGCAGCCCCGAGGTCTTATATAATTCACCCCTCCACTTT.

The chain recombines TRBV4-2 with TRBJ2-1, with D tentatively TRBD1 (6 bases). The CDR3 totals 21 residues. Trimming cost V 1 base and J 4 bases, with 29 bases left between them. Germline CDR1 is LGHNA and CDR2 is YNFKEQ. The CDR3 bases are TGTGCCAGCAGCCAAGCTTCGGGTCGTAGGGGGAACGAAAATAGTTACAATGAGCAGTTCTTC. Its translation: CASSQASGRRGNENSYNEQFF.

The chain recombines TRBV5-1 with TRBJ1-3; tentatively, D is TRBD1 (5 bases). The CDR3 consists of 16 residues. The germline gives CDR1 SGHRS, CDR2 YFSETQ. V was cut by 2 bases and J by 0 bases, with 12 bases left in between. This CDR3 is CASSFGAGPSGNTIYF. Here the CDR3 DNA reads TGCGCCAGCAGCTTTGGGGCAGGGCCCTCTGGAAACACCATATATTTT.

V gene TRBV30 combines with J gene TRBJ2-2; the D gene is possibly TRBD2 (5 bases). The CDR3 runs 13 residues. Germline V gene sequence: CDR1 GTSNPN, CDR2 SVGIG (reference sequence). The V end was cut by 0 bases, the J end by 6 bases, with 8 bases between. The CDR3 loop reads CAWSVLGPGELFF. CDR3 DNA sequence: TGTGCCTGGAGTGTACTAGGGCCCGGGGAGCTGTTTTTT. The full variable domain, in which reference TRBV30 and TRBJ2-2 provide the parts outside the CDR3, is SQTIHQWPATLVQPVGSPLSLECTVEGTSNPNLYWYRQAAGRGLQLLFYSVGIGQISSEVPQNLSASRPQDRQFILSSKKLLLSDSGFYLCAWSVLGPGELFFGEGSRLTVL.